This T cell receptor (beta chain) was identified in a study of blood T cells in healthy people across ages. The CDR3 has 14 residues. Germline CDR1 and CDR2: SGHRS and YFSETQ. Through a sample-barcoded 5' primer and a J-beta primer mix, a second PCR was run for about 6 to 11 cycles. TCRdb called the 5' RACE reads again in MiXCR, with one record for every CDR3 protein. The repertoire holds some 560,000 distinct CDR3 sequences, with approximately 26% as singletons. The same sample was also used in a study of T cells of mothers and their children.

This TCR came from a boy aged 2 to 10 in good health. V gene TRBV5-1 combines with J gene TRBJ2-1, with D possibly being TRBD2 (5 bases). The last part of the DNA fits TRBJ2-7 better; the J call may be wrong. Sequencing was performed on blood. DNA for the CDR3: TGCGCCAGCAGCTTGTACAACCCAGCGGACGAGCAGTACTTC. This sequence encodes CASSLYNPADEQYF.